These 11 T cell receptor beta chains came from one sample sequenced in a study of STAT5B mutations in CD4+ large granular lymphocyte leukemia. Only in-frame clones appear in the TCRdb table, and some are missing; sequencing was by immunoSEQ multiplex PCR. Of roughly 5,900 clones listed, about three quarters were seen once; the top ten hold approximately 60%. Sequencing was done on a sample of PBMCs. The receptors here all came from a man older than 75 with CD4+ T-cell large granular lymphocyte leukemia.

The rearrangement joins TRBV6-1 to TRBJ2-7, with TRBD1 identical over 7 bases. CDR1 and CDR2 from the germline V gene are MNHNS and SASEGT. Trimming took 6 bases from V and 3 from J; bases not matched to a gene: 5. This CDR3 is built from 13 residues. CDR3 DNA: TGTGCCAGCAGGGGGACAGATTTCTACGAGCAGTACTTC. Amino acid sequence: CASRGTDFYEQYF.

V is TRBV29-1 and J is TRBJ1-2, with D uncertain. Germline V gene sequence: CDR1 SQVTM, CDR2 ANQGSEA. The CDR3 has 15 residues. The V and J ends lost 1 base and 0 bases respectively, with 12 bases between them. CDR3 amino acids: CSVEVGSGANYGYTF. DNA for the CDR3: TGCAGCGTTGAAGTGGGGTCCGGGGCTAACTATGGCTACACCTTC. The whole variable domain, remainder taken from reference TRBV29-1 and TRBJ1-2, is SAVISQKPSRDICQRGTSLTIQCQVDSQVTMMFWYRQQPGQSLTLIATANQGSEATYESGFVIDKFPISRPNLTFSTLTVSNMSPEDSSIYLCSVEVGSGANYGYTFGSGTRLTVV.

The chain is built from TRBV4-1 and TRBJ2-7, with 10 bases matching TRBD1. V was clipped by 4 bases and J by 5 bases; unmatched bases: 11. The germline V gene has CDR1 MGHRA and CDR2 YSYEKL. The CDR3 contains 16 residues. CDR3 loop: CASSLQMGQGRHEQYF. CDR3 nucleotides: TGCGCCAGCAGCCTACAAATGGGACAGGGGCGTCACGAGCAGTACTTC.

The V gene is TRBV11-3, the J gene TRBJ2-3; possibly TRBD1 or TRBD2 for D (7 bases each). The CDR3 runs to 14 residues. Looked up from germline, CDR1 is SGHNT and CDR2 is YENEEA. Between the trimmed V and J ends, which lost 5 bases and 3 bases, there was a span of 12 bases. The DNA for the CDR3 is TGTGCCAGCAGCCCAGGGGGGGAGACAGATACGCAGTATTTT. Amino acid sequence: CASSPGGETDTQYF.

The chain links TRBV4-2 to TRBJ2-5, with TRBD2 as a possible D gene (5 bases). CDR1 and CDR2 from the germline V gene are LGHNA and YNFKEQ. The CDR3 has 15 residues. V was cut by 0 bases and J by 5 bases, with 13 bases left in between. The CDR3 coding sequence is TGTGCCAGCAGCCAAGAAGGGAGCTCCCGGGAGACCCAGTACTTC. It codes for CASSQEGSSRETQYF.

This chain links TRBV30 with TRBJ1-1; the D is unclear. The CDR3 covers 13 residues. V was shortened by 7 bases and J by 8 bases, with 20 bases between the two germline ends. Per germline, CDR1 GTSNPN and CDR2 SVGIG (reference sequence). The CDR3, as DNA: TGTGCCTCCCACCTGGACGACTCGGTAGAAGCTTTCTTT. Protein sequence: CASHLDDSVEAFF.

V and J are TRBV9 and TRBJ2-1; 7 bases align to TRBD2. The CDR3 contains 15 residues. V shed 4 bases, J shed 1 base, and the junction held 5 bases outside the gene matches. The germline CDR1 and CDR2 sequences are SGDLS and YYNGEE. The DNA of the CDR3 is TGTGCCAGCAGCCCCCTGGGGGGGTCCTACAATGAGCAGTTCTTC. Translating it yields CASSPLGGSYNEQFF.

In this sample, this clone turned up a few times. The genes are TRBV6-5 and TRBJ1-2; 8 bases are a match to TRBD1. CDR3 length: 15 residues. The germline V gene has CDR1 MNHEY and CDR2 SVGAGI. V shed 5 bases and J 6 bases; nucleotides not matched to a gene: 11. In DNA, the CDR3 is TGTGCCAGCAGTCCTACGACAGGGGCTTCGGATGGCTACACCTTC. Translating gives CASSPTTGASDGYTF.

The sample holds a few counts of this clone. Here the CDR3 reads CASSLLVHGAANTEAFF. The CDR3, as DNA: TGTGCCAGCTCCCTACTTGTACATGGGGCCGCGAACACTGAAGCTTTCTTT. The chain carries TRBV18 and TRBJ1-1, with TRBD1 as a possible D gene (5 bases). The ends were cut back, 6 bases at V and 1 base at J, with 21 bases in the middle. In germline, CDR1 is KGHSH, CDR2 LQKENI. The CDR3 length is 17 residues.

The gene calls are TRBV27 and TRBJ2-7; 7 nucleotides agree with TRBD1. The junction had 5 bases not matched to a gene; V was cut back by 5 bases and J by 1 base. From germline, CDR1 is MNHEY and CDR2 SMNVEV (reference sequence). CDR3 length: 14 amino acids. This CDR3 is CASSLGTVSYEQYF. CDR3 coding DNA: TGTGCCAGCAGTCTGGGGACAGTTTCCTACGAGCAGTACTTC.

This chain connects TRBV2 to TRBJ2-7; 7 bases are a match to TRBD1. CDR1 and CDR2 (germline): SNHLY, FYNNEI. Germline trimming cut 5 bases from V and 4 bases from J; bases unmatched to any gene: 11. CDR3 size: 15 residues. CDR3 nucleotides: TGTGCCAGCAGTCCCGACAGGGCCCCAGTATACGAGCAGTACTTC. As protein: CASSPDRAPVYEQYF.